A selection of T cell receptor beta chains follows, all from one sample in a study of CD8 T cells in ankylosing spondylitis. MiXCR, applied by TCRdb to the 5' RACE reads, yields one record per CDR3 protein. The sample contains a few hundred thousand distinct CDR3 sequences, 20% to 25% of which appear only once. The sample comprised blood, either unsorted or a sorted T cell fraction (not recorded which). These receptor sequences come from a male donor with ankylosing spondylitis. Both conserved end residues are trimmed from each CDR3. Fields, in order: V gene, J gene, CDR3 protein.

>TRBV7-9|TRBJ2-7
ASSLASTQEQY
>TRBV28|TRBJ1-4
ATLGGTVATNEKLF
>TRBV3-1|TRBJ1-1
ASSQHTEAF
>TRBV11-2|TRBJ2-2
ASSLVRASNTGELF
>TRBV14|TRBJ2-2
ASSQEAGVNTGELF
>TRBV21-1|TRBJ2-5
ASSKAPSQGGQETQY
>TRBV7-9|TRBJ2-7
ASSTLAGGIVNEQY
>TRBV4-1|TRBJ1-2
ASSQERTGGYYGYT
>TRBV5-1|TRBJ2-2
ASSLGLYTGELF
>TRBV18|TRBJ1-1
ASSPSAPGNTEAF
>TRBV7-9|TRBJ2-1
ASSRSGVDEQF
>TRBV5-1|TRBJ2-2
ASSLAGAGVPGELF
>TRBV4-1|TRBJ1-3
ASSQNGRNSGNTIY
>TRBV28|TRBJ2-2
ASSPPHTGELF
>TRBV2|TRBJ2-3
ASRGVTDTQY
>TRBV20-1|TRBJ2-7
SARDQRTGKAYEQY
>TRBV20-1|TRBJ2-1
SSDLAPTYNEQF
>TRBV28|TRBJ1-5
ATTAQGVWSNQPQH
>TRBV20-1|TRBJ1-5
SARDSLRNSNQPQH
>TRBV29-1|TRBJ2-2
SVAATRGAGELF
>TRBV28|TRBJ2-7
ASRDLGYEQY
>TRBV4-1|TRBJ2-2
ASSTGQGIRNTGELF
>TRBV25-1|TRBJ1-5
ASSDPGDHQPQH
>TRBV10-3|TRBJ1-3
AIRVPVGDTIY
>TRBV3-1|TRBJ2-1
ASSQGRVYYNEQF
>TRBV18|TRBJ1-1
ASSPGRNTEAF
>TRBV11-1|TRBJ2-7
ASSASTSGYSYEQY
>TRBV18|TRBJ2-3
ASSPRSGSRQDTQY
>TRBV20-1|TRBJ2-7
SARDLVAGGTYEQY
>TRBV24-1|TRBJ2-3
ATRGGGEDTQY
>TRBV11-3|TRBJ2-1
ASSLDPTGGFNEQF
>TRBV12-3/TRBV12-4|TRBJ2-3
ASSFWREVSDTQY
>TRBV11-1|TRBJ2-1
ASSLAGLAGDNEQF
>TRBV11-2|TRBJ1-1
ASSFRTEAF
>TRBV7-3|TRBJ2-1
ASSLTLHEQF
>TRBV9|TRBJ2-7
ASSPRDPGLAGVGRGEQY
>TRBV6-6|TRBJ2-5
ASSGAQETQY
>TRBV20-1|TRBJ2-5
SANPITGFEETQY
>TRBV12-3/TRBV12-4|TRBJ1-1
ASNNYEGAEAF
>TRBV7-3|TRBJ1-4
ASSSYTNEKLF
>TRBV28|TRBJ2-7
ASSFELAGLSYEQY
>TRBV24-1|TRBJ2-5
ATSDNKGAGETQY
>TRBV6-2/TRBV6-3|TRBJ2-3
ASSYRTGAFGTDTQY
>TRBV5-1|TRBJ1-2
ASSPGTAYGYT
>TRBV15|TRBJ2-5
ATSREQGLETQY
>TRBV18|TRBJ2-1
ASSPGLAGDNEQF
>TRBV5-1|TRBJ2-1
ASSFSQGGYYNEQF
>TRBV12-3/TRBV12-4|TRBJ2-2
ASSGGRGNTGELF
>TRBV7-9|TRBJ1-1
ASSLALAENTEAF
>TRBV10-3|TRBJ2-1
AISEPLAGSYNEQF